The TCR beta chain under discussion was sequenced for a study of T-cell reconstitution after alpha-beta-depleted transplantation in children. This clonotype was observed at least ten times. From germline, CDR1 is SGHNT and CDR2 YYREEE (reference sequence). CDR3 length equals 16 residues. V shed 3 bases and J shed 7 bases, with 22 bases lying between them. Library preparation (for TCRbeta) was performed with unique molecular identifiers. TCRdb re-called the PCR reads through MiXCR, storing one row per CDR3 protein. This repertoire shows 150,000 to 250,000 distinct CDR3 sequences, 5.5% to 7% found once; its top ten account for roughly 4.8%.

Here the sequenced sample was PBMCs, taken before TCRalphabeta/CD19-depleted stem cell transplant. The receptor was derived from a girl under three years old with combined immunodeficiency, due to receive a stem cell transplant. The genes are TRBV5-4 and TRBJ2-5; a possible D gene is TRBD2 (6 bases). The CDR3 bases are TGTGCCAGCAGCTACGGAGGGGTTTTATTTATGGGGACCCAGTACTTC. Translated: CASSYGGVLFMGTQYF. The variable domain in full, completed from reference TRBV5-4 and TRBJ2-5, reads ETGVTQSPTHLIKTRGQQVTLRCSSQSGHNTVSWYQQALGQGPQFIFQYYREEENGRGNFPPRFSGLQFPNYSSELNVNALELDDSALYLCASSYGGVLFMGTQYFGPGTRLLVL.